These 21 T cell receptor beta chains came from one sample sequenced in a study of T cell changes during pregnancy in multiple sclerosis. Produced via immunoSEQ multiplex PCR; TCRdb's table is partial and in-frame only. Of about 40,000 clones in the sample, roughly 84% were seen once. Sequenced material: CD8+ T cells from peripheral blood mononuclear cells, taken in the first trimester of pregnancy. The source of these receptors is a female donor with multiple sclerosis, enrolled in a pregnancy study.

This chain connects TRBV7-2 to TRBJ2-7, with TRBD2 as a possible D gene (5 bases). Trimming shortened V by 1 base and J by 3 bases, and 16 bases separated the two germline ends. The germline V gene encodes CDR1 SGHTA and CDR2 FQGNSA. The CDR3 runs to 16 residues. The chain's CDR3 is CASSLELSGGDYEQYF. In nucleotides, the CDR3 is TGTGCCAGCAGCTTAGAGCTTTCCGGAGGAGACTACGAGCAGTACTTC. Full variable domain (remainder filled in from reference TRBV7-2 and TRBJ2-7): GAGVSQSPSNKVTEKGKDVELRCDPISGHTALYWYRQSLGQGLEFLIYFQGNSAPDKSGLPSDRFSAERTGGSVSTLTIQRTQQEDSAVYLCASSLELSGGDYEQYFGPGTRLTVT.

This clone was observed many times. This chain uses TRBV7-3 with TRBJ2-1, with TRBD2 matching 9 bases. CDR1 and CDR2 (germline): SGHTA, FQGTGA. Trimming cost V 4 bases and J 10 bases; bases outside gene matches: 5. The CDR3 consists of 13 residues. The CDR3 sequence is CASSSGLASEQFF. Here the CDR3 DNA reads TGTGCCAGCAGCTCTGGACTAGCGAGCGAGCAGTTCTTC. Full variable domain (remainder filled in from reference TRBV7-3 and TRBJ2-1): GAGVSQTPSNKVTEKGKYVELRCDPISGHTALYWYRQSLGQGPEFLIYFQGTGAADDSGLPNDRFFAVRPEGSVSTLKIQRTERGDSAVYLCASSSGLASEQFFGPGTRLTVL.

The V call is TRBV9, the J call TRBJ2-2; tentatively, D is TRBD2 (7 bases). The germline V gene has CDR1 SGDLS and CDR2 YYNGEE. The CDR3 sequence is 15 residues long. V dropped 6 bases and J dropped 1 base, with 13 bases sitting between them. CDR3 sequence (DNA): TGTGCCAGCACCTTGGGAGGGGGGAACACCGGGGAGCTGTTTTTT. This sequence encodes CASTLGGGNTGELFF.

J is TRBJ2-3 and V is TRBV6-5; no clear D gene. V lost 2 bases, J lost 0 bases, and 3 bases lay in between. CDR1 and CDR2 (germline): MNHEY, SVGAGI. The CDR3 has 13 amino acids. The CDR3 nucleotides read TGTGCCAGCAGTTACCTTAGCACAGATACGCAGTATTTT. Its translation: CASSYLSTDTQYF.

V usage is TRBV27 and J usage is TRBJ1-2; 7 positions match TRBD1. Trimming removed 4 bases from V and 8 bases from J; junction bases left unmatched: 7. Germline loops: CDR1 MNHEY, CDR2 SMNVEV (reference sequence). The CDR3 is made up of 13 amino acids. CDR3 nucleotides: TGTGCCAGCAGTTCCCAGACAGGGCAAGGCTACACCTTC. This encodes CASSSQTGQGYTF.

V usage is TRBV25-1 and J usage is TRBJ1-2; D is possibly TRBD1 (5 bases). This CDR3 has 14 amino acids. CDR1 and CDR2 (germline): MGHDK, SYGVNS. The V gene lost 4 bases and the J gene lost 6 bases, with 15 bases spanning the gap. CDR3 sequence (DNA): TGTGCCAGCAGTGCCATTGTAGCAGGGCATGGCTACACCTTC. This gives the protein CASSAIVAGHGYTF.

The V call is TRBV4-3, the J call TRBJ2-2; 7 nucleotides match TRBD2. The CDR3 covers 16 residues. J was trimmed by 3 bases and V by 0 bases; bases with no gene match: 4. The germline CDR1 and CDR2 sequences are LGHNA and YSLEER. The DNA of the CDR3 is TGCGCCAGCAGCCAAGATGGAACTAGCGACACCGGGGAGCTGTTTTTT. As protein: CASSQDGTSDTGELFF.

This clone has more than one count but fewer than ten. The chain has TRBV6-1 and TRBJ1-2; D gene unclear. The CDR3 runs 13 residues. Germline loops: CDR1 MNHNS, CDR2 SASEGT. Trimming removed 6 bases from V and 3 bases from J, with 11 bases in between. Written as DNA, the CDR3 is TGTGCCAGCAGCGGACTCCCATACTATGGCTACACCTTC. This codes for CASSGLPYYGYTF.

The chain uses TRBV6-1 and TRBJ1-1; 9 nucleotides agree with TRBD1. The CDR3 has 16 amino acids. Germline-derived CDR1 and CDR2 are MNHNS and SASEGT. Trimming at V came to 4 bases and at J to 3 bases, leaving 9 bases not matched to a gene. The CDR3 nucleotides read TGTGCCAGCAGTGGGACAGGGGCGAGAGGGTACACTGAAGCTTTCTTT. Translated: CASSGTGARGYTEAFF.

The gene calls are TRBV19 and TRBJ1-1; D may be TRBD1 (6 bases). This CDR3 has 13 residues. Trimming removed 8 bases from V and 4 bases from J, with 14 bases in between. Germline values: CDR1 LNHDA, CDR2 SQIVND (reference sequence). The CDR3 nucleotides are TGTGCCAGTCGGGAGGGGGGTTCCACTGAAGCTTTCTTT. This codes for CASREGGSTEAFF.

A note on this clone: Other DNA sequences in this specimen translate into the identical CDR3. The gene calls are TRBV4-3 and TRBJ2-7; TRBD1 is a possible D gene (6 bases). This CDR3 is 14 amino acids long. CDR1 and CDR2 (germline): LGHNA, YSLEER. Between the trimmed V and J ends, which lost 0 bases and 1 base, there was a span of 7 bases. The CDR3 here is CASSQDRGSYEQYF. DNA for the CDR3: TGCGCCAGCAGCCAAGACAGGGGATCCTACGAGCAGTACTTC.

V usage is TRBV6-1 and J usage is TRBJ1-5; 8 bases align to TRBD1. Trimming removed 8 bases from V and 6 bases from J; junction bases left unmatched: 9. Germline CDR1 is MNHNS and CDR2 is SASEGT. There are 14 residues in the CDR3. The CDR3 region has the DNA TGTGCCAGCGGGACAGGAGGGACGGCTCAGCCCCAGCATTTT. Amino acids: CASGTGGTAQPQHF.

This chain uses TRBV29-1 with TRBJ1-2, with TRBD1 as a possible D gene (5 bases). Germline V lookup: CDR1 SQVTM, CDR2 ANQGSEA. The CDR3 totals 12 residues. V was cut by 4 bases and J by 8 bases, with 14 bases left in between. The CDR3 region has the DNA TGCAGCGTTGTGAATGGACACGACGGCTACACCTTC. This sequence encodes CSVVNGHDGYTF.

CDR3: CASSPVGGEYNEQFF. As DNA, the CDR3 is TGTGCCAGCAGTCCCGTGGGGGGGGAATACAATGAGCAGTTCTTC. This sequence joins TRBV6-1 and TRBJ2-1; 7 positions agree with TRBD2. The CDR3 extends over 15 amino acids. V was clipped by 5 bases and J by 4 bases; unmatched bases: 8. CDR1 and CDR2 from the germline V gene are MNHNS and SASEGT.

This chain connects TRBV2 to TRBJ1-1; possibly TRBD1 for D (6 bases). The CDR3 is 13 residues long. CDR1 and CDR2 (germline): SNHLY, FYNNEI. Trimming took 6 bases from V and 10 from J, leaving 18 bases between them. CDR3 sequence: CASSSGTIPVAFF. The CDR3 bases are TGTGCCAGCAGCTCCGGGACAATCCCTGTAGCTTTCTTT.

In DNA, the CDR3 is TGTGCCAGCAGCTTAGGCGAGTGGGAGACGGCTTCCTACGAGCAGTACTTC. It codes for CASSLGEWETASYEQYF. The V gene is TRBV7-2, the J gene TRBJ2-7, with D tentatively TRBD2 (5 bases). The CDR3 has 17 amino acids. The V and J ends lost 1 base and 1 base respectively, with 17 bases between them. Germline values: CDR1 SGHTA, CDR2 FQGNSA.

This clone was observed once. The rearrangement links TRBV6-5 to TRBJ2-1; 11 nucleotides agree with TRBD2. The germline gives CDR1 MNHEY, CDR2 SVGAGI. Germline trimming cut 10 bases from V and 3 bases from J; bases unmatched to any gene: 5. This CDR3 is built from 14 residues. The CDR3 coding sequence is TGTGCCACTCAGACTAGCGGGGACTACAATGAGCAGTTCTTC. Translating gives CATQTSGDYNEQFF.

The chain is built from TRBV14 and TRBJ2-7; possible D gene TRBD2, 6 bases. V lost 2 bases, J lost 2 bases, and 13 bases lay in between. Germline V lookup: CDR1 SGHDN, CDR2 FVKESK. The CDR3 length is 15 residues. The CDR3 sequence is CASSQRSGRTYEQYF. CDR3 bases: TGTGCCAGCAGCCAACGCTCCGGGAGAACCTACGAGCAGTACTTC. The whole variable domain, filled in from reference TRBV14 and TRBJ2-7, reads EAGVTQFPSHSVIEKGQTVTLRCDPISGHDNLYWYRRVMGKEIKFLLHFVKESKQDESGMPNNRFLAERTGGTYSTLKVQPAELEDSGVYFCASSQRSGRTYEQYFGPGTRLTVT.

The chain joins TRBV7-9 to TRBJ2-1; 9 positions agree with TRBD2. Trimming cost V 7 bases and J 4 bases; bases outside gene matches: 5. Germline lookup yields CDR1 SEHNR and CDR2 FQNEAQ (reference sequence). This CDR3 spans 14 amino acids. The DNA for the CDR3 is TGTGCCAGCACCTCTAGCGGGGAATACAATGAGCAGTTCTTC. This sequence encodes CASTSSGEYNEQFF.

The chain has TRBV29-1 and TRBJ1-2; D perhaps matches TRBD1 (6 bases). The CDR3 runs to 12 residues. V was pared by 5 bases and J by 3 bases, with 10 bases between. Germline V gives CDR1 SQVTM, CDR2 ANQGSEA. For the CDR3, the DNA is TGCAGCGTTTCGGGGGGCGACTATGGCTACACCTTC. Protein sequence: CSVSGGDYGYTF.

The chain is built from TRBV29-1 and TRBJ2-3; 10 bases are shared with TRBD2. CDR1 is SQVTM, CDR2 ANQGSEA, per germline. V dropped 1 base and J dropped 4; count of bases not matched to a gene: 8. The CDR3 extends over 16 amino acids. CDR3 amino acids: CSVEGPSGGYSDTQYF. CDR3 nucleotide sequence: TGCAGCGTTGAAGGACCTAGCGGGGGATACTCAGATACGCAGTATTTT.